This T cell receptor (beta chain) is from a study of blood T cells in healthy people across ages. This clonotype was detected only a few times. Primed by a sample-barcoded 5' primer and a J-beta primer mix, a second PCR proceeded for about 7 to 11 cycles. TCRdb reanalysed the 5' RACE reads using MiXCR and keeps one entry per CDR3 protein. The table records over 500,000 distinct CDR3 sequences, about 27% of them present only once. Germline values: CDR1 ENHRY, CDR2 SYGVKD. V was pared by 6 bases and J by 7 bases, with 4 bases of the junction left unmatched. CDR3 length equals 13 residues. The sample also formed part of further work on T cells of mothers and their children. That study adds: Study donors consisted of a few healthy Caucasian mothers and their six children.

This sequence was found in a boy aged 2 to 10 in good health. The sequencing input was blood. The chain couples TRBV10-3 to TRBJ2-4; TRBD2 matches 9 bases. CDR3 nucleotides: TGTGCCATCAGCATAGCGGGAGATAACATTCAGTACTTC. It codes for CAISIAGDNIQYF.